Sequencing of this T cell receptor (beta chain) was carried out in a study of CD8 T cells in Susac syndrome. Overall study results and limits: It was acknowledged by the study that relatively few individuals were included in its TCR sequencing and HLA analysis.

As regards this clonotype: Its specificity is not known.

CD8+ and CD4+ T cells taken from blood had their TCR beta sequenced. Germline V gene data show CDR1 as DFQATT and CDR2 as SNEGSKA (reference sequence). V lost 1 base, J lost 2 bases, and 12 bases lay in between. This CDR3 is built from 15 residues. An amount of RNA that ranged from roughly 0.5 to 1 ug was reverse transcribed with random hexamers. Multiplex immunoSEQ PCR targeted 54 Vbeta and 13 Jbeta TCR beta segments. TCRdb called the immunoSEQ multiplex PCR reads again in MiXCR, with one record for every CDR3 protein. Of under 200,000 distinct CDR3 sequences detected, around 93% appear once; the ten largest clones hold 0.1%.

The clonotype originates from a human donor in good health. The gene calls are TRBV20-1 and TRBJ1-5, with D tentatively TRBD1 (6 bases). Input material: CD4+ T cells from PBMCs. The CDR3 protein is CSARGGGRGNQPQHF. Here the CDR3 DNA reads TGCAGTGCTAGAGGAGGGGGAAGGGGCAATCAGCCCCAGCATTTT.